The text below deals with one T cell receptor beta chain. Its antigen is as yet unknown. Assay: immunoSEQ multiplex PCR; the TCRdb copy retains only in-frame clones and omits some. The sample lists approximately 28,000 clones, about 89% occurring once. Germline V CDR1 and CDR2: MNHNY, SVGAGI (reference sequence). J lost 4 bases, V lost 5 bases, and 11 bases had no gene match. The CDR3 sequence is 15 residues long. The record originates from a study of STAT5B mutations in CD4+ large granular lymphocyte leukemia. Study-wide points: Top patient clones used TRBV06 genes more often: 8/27 versus 2/35 in controls. No patients shared main leukemic clonotypes, though less than 30% appeared at low frequency elsewhere. Without putative leukemic clones, patient CD4-sorted repertoires remained more clonal than healthy CD4+ repertoires.

The specimen sequenced was CD4+ T cells from blood buffy coats. This receptor was identified in a human donor in good health. The V call is TRBV6-6, the J call TRBJ2-7, with 7 positions matching TRBD1. The CDR3 nucleotides are TGTGCCAGCAGTCCCTCTTCCGGGACAGCTTACGAGCAGTACTTC. It codes for CASSPSSGTAYEQYF.